This T cell receptor (beta chain) comes out of a study of T cell responses to AZD1222 COVID-19 vaccine. About the study: Pooled samples include second doses given at about 4 or 12 weeks. Study-wide findings and caveats: Two AZD1222 administrations were followed by greater Spike-specific TCR breadth and depth. Researchers report vaccine-associated CD4 TCRs spanning spike, with dominance at 160-218 and 743-854. Without day 14 samples, only post-peak T cell repertoires were studied.

Remarks on this clone: Its antigen is undetermined.

Germline-derived CDR1 and CDR2 are SGDLS and YYNGEE. V lost 4 bases to trimming and J lost 6 bases; unmatched junction nucleotides: 8. The CDR3 is 15 residues long. Method: immunoSEQ multiplex PCR; TCRdb's copy keeps in-frame clones and lacks some. This table holds 89,000 or so clones, about 86% found once. This specimen was peripheral blood, taken on day 0 of AZD1222 vaccination. The chain recombines TRBV9 with TRBJ2-7, with 12 positions matching TRBD1. The origin of this receptor is an adult in good health. The CDR3 bases are TGTGCCAGCAGCCCTCCGGGACAGGGGGCTAGCGAGCAGTACTTC. This translates into CASSPPGQGASEQYF.